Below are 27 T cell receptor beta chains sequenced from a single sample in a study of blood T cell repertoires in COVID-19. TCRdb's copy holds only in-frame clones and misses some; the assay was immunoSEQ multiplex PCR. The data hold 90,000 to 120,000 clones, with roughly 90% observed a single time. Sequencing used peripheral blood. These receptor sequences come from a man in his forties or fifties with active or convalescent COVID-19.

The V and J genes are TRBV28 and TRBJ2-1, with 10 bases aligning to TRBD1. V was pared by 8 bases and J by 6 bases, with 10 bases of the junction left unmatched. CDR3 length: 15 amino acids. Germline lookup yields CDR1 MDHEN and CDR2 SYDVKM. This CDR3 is CASSIPTGGINEQFF. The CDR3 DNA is TGTGCCAGCTCTATCCCGACAGGGGGCATCAATGAGCAGTTCTTC.

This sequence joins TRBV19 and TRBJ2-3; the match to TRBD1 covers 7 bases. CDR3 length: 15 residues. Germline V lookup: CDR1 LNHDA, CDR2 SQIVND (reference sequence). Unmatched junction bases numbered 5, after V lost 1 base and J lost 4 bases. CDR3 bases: TGTGCCAGTAGTATAGTACAGGGGTTAGCAGATACGCAGTATTTT. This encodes CASSIVQGLADTQYF.

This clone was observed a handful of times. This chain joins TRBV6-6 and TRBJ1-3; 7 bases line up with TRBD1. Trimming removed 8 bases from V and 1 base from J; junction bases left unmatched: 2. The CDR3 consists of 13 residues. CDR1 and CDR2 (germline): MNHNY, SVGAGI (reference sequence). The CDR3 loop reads CASSQGSGNTIYF. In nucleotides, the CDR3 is TGTGCCAGCTCACAGGGGTCTGGAAACACCATATATTTT.

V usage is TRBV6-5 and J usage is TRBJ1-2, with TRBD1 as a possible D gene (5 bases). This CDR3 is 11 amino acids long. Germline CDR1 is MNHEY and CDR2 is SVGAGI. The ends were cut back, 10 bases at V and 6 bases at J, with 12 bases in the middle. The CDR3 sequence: CAISRGHGYTF. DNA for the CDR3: TGTGCCATCTCAAGGGGTCATGGCTACACCTTC.

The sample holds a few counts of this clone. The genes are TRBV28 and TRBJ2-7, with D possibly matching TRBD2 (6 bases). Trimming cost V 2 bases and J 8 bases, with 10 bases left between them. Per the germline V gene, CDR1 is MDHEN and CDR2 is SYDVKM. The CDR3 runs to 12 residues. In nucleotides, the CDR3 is TGTGCCAGCAGTTTAGGGGGGTACAAGCAGTACTTC. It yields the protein CASSLGGYKQYF.

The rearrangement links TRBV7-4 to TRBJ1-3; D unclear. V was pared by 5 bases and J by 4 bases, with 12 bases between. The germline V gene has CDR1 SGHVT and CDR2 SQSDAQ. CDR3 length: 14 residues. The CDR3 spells CASSLGVDGNTIYF. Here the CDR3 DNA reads TGTGCCAGCAGCCTCGGGGTAGACGGAAACACCATATATTTT.

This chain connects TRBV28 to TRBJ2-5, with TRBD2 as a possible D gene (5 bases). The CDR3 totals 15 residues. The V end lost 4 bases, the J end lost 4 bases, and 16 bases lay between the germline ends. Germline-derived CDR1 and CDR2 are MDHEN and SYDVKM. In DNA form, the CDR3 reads TGTGCCAGCAGTTCCGCGGACTCCCCGGGAGAGACCCAGTACTTC. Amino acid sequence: CASSSADSPGETQYF.

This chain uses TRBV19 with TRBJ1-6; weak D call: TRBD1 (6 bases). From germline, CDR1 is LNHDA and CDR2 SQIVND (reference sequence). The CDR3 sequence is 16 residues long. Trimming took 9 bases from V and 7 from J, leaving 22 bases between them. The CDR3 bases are TGTGCCAGCAGAGAAACAGGGTTTATGTTGAATTCACCCCTCCACTTT. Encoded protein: CASRETGFMLNSPLHF.

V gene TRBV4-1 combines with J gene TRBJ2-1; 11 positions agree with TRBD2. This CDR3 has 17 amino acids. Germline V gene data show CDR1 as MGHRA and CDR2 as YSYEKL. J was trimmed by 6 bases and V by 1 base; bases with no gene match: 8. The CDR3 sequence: CASSQANLAGGGNEQFF. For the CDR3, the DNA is TGCGCCAGCAGCCAAGCTAATCTAGCGGGAGGCGGCAATGAGCAGTTCTTC.

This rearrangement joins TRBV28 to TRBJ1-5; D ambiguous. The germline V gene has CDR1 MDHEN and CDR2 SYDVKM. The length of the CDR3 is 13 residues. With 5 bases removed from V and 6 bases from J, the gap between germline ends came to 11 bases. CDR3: CASSPQLLQPQHF. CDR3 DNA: TGTGCCAGCAGTCCCCAACTACTTCAGCCCCAGCATTTT.

The chain's CDR3 is CASSSRDIDTIYF. The CDR3 DNA sequence: TGTGCCAGCAGCTCCCGGGACATTGACACCATATATTTT. V usage is TRBV5-6 and J usage is TRBJ1-3, with D tentatively TRBD1 (6 bases). Germline CDR1 reads SGHDT; CDR2 reads YYEEEE. The V and J ends lost 3 bases and 8 bases respectively, with 12 bases between them. The length of the CDR3 is 13 residues.

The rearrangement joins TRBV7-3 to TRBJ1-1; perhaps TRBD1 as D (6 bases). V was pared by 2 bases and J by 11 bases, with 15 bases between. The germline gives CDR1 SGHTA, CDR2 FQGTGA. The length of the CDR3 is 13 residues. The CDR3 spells CASSLLVSGAAFF. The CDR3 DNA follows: TGTGCCAGCAGCTTATTGGTATCAGGGGCTGCTTTCTTT. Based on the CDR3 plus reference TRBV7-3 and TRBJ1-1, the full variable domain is GAGVSQTPSNKVTEKGKYVELRCDPISGHTALYWYRQSLGQGPEFLIYFQGTGAADDSGLPNDRFFAVRPEGSVSTLKIQRTERGDSAVYLCASSLLVSGAAFFGQGTRLTVV.

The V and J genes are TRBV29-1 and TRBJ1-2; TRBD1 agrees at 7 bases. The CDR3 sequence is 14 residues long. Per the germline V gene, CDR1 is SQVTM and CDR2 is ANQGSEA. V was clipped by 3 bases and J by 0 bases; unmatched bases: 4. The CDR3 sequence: CSVDGTVSNYGYTF. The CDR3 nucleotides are TGCAGCGTTGATGGGACAGTTTCTAACTATGGCTACACCTTC.

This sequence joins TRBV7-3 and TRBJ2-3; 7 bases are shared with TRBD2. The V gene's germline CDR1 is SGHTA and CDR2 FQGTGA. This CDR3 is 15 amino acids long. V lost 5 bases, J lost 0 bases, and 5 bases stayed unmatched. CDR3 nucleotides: TGTGCCAGCAGCACTAGCGTCCCTAGCACAGATACGCAGTATTTT. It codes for CASSTSVPSTDTQYF. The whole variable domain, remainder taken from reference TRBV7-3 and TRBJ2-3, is GAGVSQTPSNKVTEKGKYVELRCDPISGHTALYWYRQSLGQGPEFLIYFQGTGAADDSGLPNDRFFAVRPEGSVSTLKIQRTERGDSAVYLCASSTSVPSTDTQYFGPGTRLTVL.

Here the CDR3 reads CASSESIMAGVTNTGELFF. The CDR3 DNA reads as TGCGCCAGCAGTGAGTCAATTATGGCAGGGGTCACGAACACCGGGGAGCTGTTTTTT. The V call is TRBV10-1, the J call TRBJ2-2, with D possibly TRBD1 on 6 matching bases. Trimming removed 0 bases from V and 0 bases from J, with 17 bases in between. Per the germline V gene, CDR1 is WNHNN and CDR2 is SYGVQD (reference sequence). The CDR3 spans 19 residues.

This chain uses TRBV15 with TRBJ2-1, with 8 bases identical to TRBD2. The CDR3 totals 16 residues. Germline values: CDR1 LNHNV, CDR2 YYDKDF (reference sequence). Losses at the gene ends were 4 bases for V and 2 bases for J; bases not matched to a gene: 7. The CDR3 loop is CATSNRGRSAYNEQFF. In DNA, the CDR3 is TGTGCCACCAGCAACCGCGGGAGGTCGGCCTACAATGAGCAGTTCTTC.

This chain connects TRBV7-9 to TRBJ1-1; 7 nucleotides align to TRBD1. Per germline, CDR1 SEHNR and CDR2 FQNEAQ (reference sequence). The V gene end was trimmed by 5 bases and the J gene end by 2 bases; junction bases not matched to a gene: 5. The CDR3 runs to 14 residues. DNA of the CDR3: TGTGCCAGCAGCCCGGGACAGTTTAACACTGAAGCTTTCTTT. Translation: CASSPGQFNTEAFF.

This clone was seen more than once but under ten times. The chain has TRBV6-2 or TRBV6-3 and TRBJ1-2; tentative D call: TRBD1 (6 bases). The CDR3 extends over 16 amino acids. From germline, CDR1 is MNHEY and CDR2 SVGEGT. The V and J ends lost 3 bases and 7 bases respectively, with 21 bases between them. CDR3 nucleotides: TGTGCCAGCAGTTATTCGGGATCGACAGGATTGAGTGGCTACACCTTC. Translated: CASSYSGSTGLSGYTF.

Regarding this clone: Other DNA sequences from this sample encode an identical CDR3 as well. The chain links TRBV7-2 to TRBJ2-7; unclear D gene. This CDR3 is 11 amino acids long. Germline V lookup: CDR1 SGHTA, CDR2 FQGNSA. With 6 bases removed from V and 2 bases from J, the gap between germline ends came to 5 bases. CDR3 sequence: CASSPAYEQYF. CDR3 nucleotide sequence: TGTGCCAGCAGTCCGGCCTACGAGCAGTACTTC.

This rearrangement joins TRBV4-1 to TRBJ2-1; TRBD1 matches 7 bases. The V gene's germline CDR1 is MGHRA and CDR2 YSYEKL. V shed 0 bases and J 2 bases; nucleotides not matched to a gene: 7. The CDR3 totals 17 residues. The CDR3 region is CASSQERRQGAYNEQFF. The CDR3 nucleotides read TGCGCCAGCAGCCAAGAGCGTAGGCAGGGGGCCTACAATGAGCAGTTCTTC.

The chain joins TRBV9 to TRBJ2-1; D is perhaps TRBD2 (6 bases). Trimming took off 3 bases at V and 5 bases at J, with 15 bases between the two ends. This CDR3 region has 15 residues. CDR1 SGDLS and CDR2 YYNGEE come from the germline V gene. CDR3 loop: CASSAGPLADNEQFF. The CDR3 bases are TGTGCCAGCAGCGCCGGACCACTAGCCGACAATGAGCAGTTCTTC. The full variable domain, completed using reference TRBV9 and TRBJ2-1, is DSGVTQTPKHLITATGQRVTLRCSPRSGDLSVYWYQQSLDQGLQFLIQYYNGEERAKGNILERFSAQQFPDLHSELNLSSLELGDSALYFCASSAGPLADNEQFFGPGTRLTVL.

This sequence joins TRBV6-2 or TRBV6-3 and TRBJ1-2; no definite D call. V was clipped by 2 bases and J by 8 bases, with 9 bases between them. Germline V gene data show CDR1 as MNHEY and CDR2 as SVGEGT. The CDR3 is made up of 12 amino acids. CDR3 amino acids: CASSYEVSGYTF. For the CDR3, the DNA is TGTGCCAGCAGTTACGAGGTTAGCGGCTACACCTTC.

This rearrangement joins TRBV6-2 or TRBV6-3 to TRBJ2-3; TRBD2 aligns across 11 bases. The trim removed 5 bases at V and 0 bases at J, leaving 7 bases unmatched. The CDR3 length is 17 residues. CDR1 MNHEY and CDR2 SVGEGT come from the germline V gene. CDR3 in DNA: TGTGCCAGCAGTCCGAGACTAGCGGGGAAGAGCACAGATACGCAGTATTTT. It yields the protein CASSPRLAGKSTDTQYF.

The CDR3 sequence is CASSGGGTGQETQYF. The CDR3 DNA reads as TGTGCCAGCAGTGGGGGTGGGACAGGGCAAGAGACCCAGTACTTC. V is TRBV28 and J is TRBJ2-5; TRBD1 matches at 9 bases. CDR1 and CDR2 from the germline V gene are MDHEN and SYDVKM. Germline trimming cut 5 bases from V and 2 bases from J; bases unmatched to any gene: 6. There are 15 residues in the CDR3.

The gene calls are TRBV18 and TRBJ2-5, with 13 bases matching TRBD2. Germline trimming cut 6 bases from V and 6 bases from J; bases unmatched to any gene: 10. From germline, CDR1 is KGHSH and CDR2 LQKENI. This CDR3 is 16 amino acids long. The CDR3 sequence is CASSSGTSGAWQTQYF. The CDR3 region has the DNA TGTGCCAGCTCGAGTGGGACTAGCGGGGCGTGGCAGACCCAGTACTTC.

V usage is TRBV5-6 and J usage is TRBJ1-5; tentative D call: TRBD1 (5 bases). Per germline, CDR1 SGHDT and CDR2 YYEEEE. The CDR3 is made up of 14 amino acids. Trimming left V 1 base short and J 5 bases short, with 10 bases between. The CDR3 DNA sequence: TGTGCCAGCAGCTTGTTGGGACTCGATCAGCCCCAGCATTTT. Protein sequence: CASSLLGLDQPQHF.

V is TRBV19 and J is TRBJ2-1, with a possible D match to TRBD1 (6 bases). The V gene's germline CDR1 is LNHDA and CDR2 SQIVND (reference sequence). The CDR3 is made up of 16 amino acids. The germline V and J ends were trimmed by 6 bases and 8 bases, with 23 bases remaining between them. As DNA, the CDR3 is TGTGCCAGTAGCCGCCCCAGGGGAGAGCACCACGATGAGCAGTTCTTC. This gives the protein CASSRPRGEHHDEQFF.